The clone carrying this T cell receptor beta chain was counted between two and nine times. Its antigen is currently unknown. This CDR3 contains 15 residues. Trimming removed 4 bases at V and 3 bases at J, with 12 bases between. Germline V gives CDR1 SGHTA, CDR2 FQGTGA. This specimen comes from a study of cytomegalovirus exposure and HLA in healthy donors. Study conclusions and caveats: A later analysis appeared to link common viral pathogens to several of the most significant clusters.

The study ran its PCR with 60 Vbeta and 13 Jbeta primers. Method: immunoSEQ multiplex PCR; TCRdb's copy keeps in-frame clones and lacks some. The profile shows some 180,000 clones, about 83% of them singletons. This rearrangement joins TRBV7-3 to TRBJ1-4; D is uncertain. This clonotype was obtained from a man aged 35-49 years in good health and CMV-seropositive. The sample comprised PBMCs. The DNA for the CDR3 is TGTGCCAGCAGCTACGAGTTTCGTCCTAATGAAAAACTGTTTTTT. Its protein is CASSYEFRPNEKLFF.